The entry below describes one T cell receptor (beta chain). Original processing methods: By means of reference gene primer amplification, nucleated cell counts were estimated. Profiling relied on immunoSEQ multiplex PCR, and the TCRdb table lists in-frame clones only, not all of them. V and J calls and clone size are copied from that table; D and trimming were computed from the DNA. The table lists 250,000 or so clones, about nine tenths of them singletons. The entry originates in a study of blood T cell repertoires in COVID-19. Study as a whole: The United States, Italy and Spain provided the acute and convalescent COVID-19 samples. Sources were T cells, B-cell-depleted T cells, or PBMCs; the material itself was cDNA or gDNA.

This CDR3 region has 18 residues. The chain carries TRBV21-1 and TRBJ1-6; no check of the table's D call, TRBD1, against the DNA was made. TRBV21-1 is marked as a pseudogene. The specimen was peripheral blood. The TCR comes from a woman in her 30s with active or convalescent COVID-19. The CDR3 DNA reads TGTGCCAGCAGCTACTCCAAGTCACGGGACAGGGGGAATTCACCCCTCCACTTT. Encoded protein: CASSYSKSRDRGNSPLHF.